Detailed here is one TCR beta chain. The antigen is unknown. This sample was included in a study of cytomegalovirus exposure and HLA in healthy donors. Study outcomes and limitations: Sequences of the TCR beta chain were said to predict the HLA-A and HLA-B alleles of most subjects accurately.

CDR1 is KGHSH, CDR2 LQKENI, per germline. The V gene end was trimmed by 3 bases and the J gene end by 8 bases; junction bases not matched to a gene: 15. This CDR3 has 17 amino acids. The PCR was carried out with 60 Vbeta primers and 13 Jbeta primers. Using immunoSEQ multiplex PCR, the repertoire was profiled, and TCRdb retains in-frame clones only, with some absent. Of 36,000 or so clones in the sample, around 83% were seen once. The chain is built from TRBV18 and TRBJ2-1, with TRBD2 identical over 8 bases. This clonotype originated in a woman in her late teens or twenties in good health and CMV-seronegative. The sequenced sample consisted of PBMCs. CDR3 amino acids: CASSPPTSGTIRDEQFF. The CDR3 DNA is TGTGCCAGCTCACCCCCCACTAGCGGAACCATTCGGGATGAGCAGTTCTTC.